What follows are 3 T cell receptor beta chains derived from one specimen sequenced in a study of blood T cell repertoires in COVID-19. Using immunoSEQ multiplex PCR, the repertoire was profiled, and TCRdb retains in-frame clones only, with some absent. The sample gives about 270,000 clones, 80% to 90% of which show up once; roughly 3.9% is in the top ten. Material for sequencing was PBMCs or T cells enriched from blood (not recorded which). These receptors came from a woman between 25 and 40 years old with acute COVID-19.

The rearrangement links TRBV5-4 to TRBJ2-7; the match to TRBD2 covers 11 bases. Germline V gene sequence: CDR1 SGHNT, CDR2 YYREEE (reference sequence). Germline trimming cut 2 bases from V and 5 bases from J; bases unmatched to any gene: 6. The CDR3 extends over 15 amino acids. In DNA, the CDR3 is TGTGCCAGCAGCTTAAAACTAGCGGGAGCACACGAGCAGTACTTC. It encodes CASSLKLAGAHEQYF. The full variable domain, in which reference TRBV5-4 and TRBJ2-7 provide the parts outside the CDR3, is ETGVTQSPTHLIKTRGQQVTLRCSSQSGHNTVSWYQQALGQGPQFIFQYYREEENGRGNFPPRFSGLQFPNYSSELNVNALELDDSALYLCASSLKLAGAHEQYFGPGTRLTVT.

The chain joins TRBV19 to TRBJ2-1; 11 bases match TRBD2. Germline CDR1 LNHDA, CDR2 SQIVND (reference sequence). The CDR3 runs to 17 residues. Germline trimming cut 10 bases from V and 10 bases from J; bases unmatched to any gene: 21. CDR3 bases: TGTGCCACTATTCCCACGACGGGGCTAGCGGGAGGTGGGGAGCAGTTCTTC. Residues: CATIPTTGLAGGGEQFF.

The chain carries TRBV6-5 and TRBJ2-4, with TRBD2 matching 10 bases. Losses at the gene ends were 0 bases for V and 11 bases for J; bases not matched to a gene: 10. CDR3 size: 16 residues. Per the germline V gene, CDR1 is MNHEY and CDR2 is SVGAGI. CDR3 loop: CASSYSPAGGRGVQYF. CDR3 sequence (DNA): TGTGCCAGCAGTTACTCGCCAGCGGGAGGGCGCGGAGTTCAGTACTTC.